Presented here are 25 T cell receptor beta chains from one specimen sequenced in a study of T cells in Graves' hyperthyroidism and ophthalmopathy. The source material, RNA transcripts, was used to amplify TCR beta CDR3 regions. The HTBI set primed first-round TCR CDR3 RT-PCR. TCRdb passed the multiplex PCR reads through MiXCR, listing each CDR3 protein once. This table holds 380,000 or so distinct CDR3 sequences, over 15% found once. Sequencing used blood. These receptors were taken from a young woman with Graves' hyperthyroidism.

The genes are TRBV6-2 or TRBV6-3 and TRBJ2-5; a weak D match, TRBD1 (6 bases). V was trimmed by 6 bases and J by 0 bases, leaving 11 bases between them. CDR3 length equals 14 residues. The germline V gene has CDR1 MNHEY and CDR2 SVGEGT. CDR3 loop: CASSRDINQETQYF. The CDR3 region has the DNA TGTGCCAGCAGCCGGGACATCAACCAAGAGACCCAGTACTTC.

This clonotype was observed at least ten times. This sequence joins TRBV2 and TRBJ1-2; TRBD1 matches at 9 bases. This CDR3 is built from 13 residues. Per the germline V gene, CDR1 is SNHLY and CDR2 is FYNNEI. V shed 9 bases and J 4 bases; nucleotides not matched to a gene: 6. CDR3 sequence reads: CARGGQGFYGYTF. The CDR3 coding sequence is TGTGCCAGAGGGGGACAGGGCTTCTATGGCTACACCTTC.

This clonotype was found many times. This chain links TRBV11-2 with TRBJ1-1; D is possibly TRBD1 (5 bases). CDR1 SGHAT and CDR2 FQNNGV come from the germline V gene. V gave up 3 bases and J gave up 9 bases, with 14 bases separating them. CDR3 length equals 13 residues. The CDR3 DNA reads as TGTGCCAGCAGCTTCTCCCGGGGGAGCAAAGCTTTCTTT. Protein product: CASSFSRGSKAFF.

At least ten counts were recorded for this clonotype. In nucleotides, the CDR3 is TGTGCCAGCAGTCGACTCCGTGAGGGGGAGCAGTACTTC. This gives the protein CASSRLREGEQYF. This rearrangement joins TRBV12-3 or TRBV12-4 to TRBJ2-7; D possibly uses TRBD1 or TRBD2 (5 bases each). Trimming took off 5 bases at V and 7 bases at J, with 15 bases between the two ends. This CDR3 comprises 13 residues.

This clonotype has ten or more counts. V gene TRBV15 combines with J gene TRBJ2-3; 12 nucleotides align to TRBD1. Germline CDR1 reads LNHNV; CDR2 reads YYDKDF (reference sequence). The CDR3 is 16 residues long. The J segment lost 8 bases and the V segment lost 2 bases, leaving 8 bases of the junction unmatched. The CDR3 loop is CATSRSGQGARGTQYF. DNA for the CDR3: TGTGCCACCAGCAGATCGGGACAGGGGGCTAGGGGTACGCAGTATTTT.

This clonotype was detected many times. This rearrangement joins TRBV29-1 to TRBJ2-5, with a possible D match to TRBD1 (5 bases). Trimming cost V 8 bases and J 0 bases, with 10 bases left between them. Germline V gene sequence: CDR1 SQVTM, CDR2 ANQGSEA. CDR3 length equals 12 residues. As DNA, the CDR3 is TGCAGCACAGGACCAAACCAAGAGACCCAGTACTTC. It specifies CSTGPNQETQYF.

This clonotype was seen many times. This chain joins TRBV30 and TRBJ1-1, with 9 bases that match TRBD1. CDR3 length equals 15 residues. With V trimmed by 5 bases and J by 4 bases, 11 bases remained unmatched. CDR1 GTSNPN and CDR2 SVGIG come from the germline V gene (reference sequence). The CDR3 DNA is TGTGCCTGGGACATGACCGGACAGGGGAGCACTGAAGCTTTCTTT. This translates into CAWDMTGQGSTEAFF.

Ten or more counts support this clonotype. The gene calls are TRBV24-1 and TRBJ2-2; D is uncertain. Between the trimmed V and J ends, which lost 9 bases and 1 base, there was a span of 11 bases. From germline, CDR1 is KGHDR and CDR2 SFDVKD. CDR3 length: 14 amino acids. The CDR3 region is CATAEGLNTGELFF. In DNA form, the CDR3 reads TGTGCCACCGCCGAAGGCCTGAACACCGGGGAGCTGTTTTTT.

This clonotype came up many times. This sequence joins TRBV10-3 and TRBJ2-5; 7 bases agree with TRBD1. The CDR3 runs to 13 residues. V lost 6 bases to trimming and J lost 2 bases; unmatched junction nucleotides: 3. The germline gives CDR1 ENHRY, CDR2 SYGVKD. As DNA, the CDR3 is TGTGCCATCAGGGGGACAGAGCAAGAGACCCAGTACTTC. This encodes CAIRGTEQETQYF.

As to this clonotype: A read error may be the cause here, since a much bigger clone is one base away. The rearrangement links TRBV10-3 to TRBJ2-7; 13 bases align to TRBD2. The CDR3 spans 16 residues. J gave up 0 bases and V 10 bases, and 9 bases lay outside the gene matches. CDR1 and CDR2 from the germline V gene are ENHRY and SYGVKD. The CDR3 loop is CATAGTSGDISYEQYF. Here the CDR3 DNA reads TGTGCCACCGCCGGGACTAGCGGGGACATCTCCTACGAGCAGTACTTC.

With regard to this clonotype: A much more abundant neighbour one base away suggests this may be a read error. This chain connects TRBV5-1 to TRBJ1-5, with 7 bases fitting TRBD1. Germline V gene data show CDR1 as SGHRS and CDR2 as YFSETQ. Unmatched junction bases numbered 6, after V lost 0 bases and J lost 6 bases. This CDR3 is built from 15 residues. CDR3 sequence: CASSLEGGASQPQHF. As DNA, the CDR3 is TGCGCCAGCAGCTTGGAAGGGGGCGCGTCTCAGCCCCAGCATTTT.

There are many counts of this clonotype. The chain combines TRBV9 with TRBJ2-2; 9 nucleotides line up with TRBD1. This CDR3 spans 16 amino acids. Per the germline V gene, CDR1 is SGDLS and CDR2 is YYNGEE. Trimming cost V 2 bases and J 0 bases; bases outside gene matches: 2. CDR3 sequence (DNA): TGTGCCAGCAGCGTGACAGGGGGAGCGAACACCGGGGAGCTGTTTTTT. Protein sequence: CASSVTGGANTGELFF.

This clonotype was seen at least ten times. The chain employs TRBV2 and TRBJ2-7, with 7 bases that match TRBD2. V shed 3 bases, J shed 2 bases, and the junction held 7 bases outside the gene matches. Germline CDR1 and CDR2: SNHLY and FYNNEI. The CDR3 runs 15 residues. The CDR3 spells CASSDPAGDPYEQYF. CDR3 nucleotides: TGTGCCAGCAGTGATCCCGCGGGGGATCCCTACGAGCAGTACTTC.

This clonotype was recorded many times. The rearrangement links TRBV20-1 to TRBJ1-5, with TRBD1 matching over 7 bases. Germline V gene data show CDR1 as DFQATT and CDR2 as SNEGSKA (reference sequence). The CDR3 length is 14 residues. V was clipped by 3 bases and J by 6 bases; unmatched bases: 8. For the CDR3, the DNA is TGCAGTGCTAGTTTTGGGACAGCGGCTCAGCCCCAGCATTTT. This sequence encodes CSASFGTAAQPQHF.

This clonotype was seen repeatedly, ten times or more. This chain joins TRBV2 and TRBJ2-5; 12 bases agree with TRBD2. This CDR3 region has 16 residues. The V gene's germline CDR1 is SNHLY and CDR2 FYNNEI. J lost 0 bases, V lost 6 bases, and 5 bases had no gene match. The CDR3 region is CASRPRLAGDQETQYF. The CDR3 DNA reads TGTGCCAGCAGACCCCGACTAGCGGGGGACCAAGAGACCCAGTACTTC.

At least ten counts were recorded for this clonotype. V gene TRBV6-5 combines with J gene TRBJ1-2, with 7 nucleotides matching TRBD1. Germline CDR1 is MNHEY and CDR2 is SVGAGI. The CDR3 has 15 residues. J gave up 7 bases and V 1 base, and 9 bases lay outside the gene matches. This CDR3 reads CASSYYEAGGGGYTF. The CDR3 DNA follows: TGTGCCAGCAGTTACTACGAGGCAGGGGGAGGTGGCTACACCTTC.

This sequence joins TRBV19 and TRBJ1-1, with 7 bases aligning to TRBD1. The J segment lost 6 bases and the V segment lost 6 bases, leaving 7 bases of the junction unmatched. CDR1 and CDR2 (germline): LNHDA, SQIVND (reference sequence). There are 13 residues in the CDR3. CDR3 region: CASRYTGVSEAFF. As DNA, the CDR3 is TGTGCCAGTAGATATACAGGGGTCTCTGAAGCTTTCTTT.

This clonotype has a handful of counts. An end of the junction does not agree with germline; a read error may underlie this. The rearrangement links TRBV18 to TRBJ1-2, with D perhaps matching TRBD1 (6 bases). This CDR3 spans 16 amino acids. The germline V gene encodes CDR1 KGHSH and CDR2 LQKENI. The CDR3 nucleotides are TGTGCCGGCTCACTGTGGGACAAGGCCTCCCCCTATGGCTACACCTTC. Translating it yields CAGSLWDKASPYGYTF.

The rearrangement uses TRBV7-8 and TRBJ2-2, with 8 bases that match TRBD2. V shed 5 bases, J shed 0 bases, and the junction held 11 bases outside the gene matches. The CDR3 extends over 18 amino acids. The germline V gene has CDR1 SGHVS and CDR2 FQNEAQ. The CDR3 spells CASSIKGLDFANTGELFF. The CDR3, as DNA: TGTGCCAGCAGCATTAAGGGACTAGACTTTGCGAACACCGGGGAGCTGTTTTTT.

The rearrangement joins TRBV28 to TRBJ2-7; unclear D gene. CDR1 and CDR2 from the germline V gene are MDHEN and SYDVKM. Deletions cut 2 bases from V and 3 bases from J, with 8 bases between. The length of the CDR3 is 13 residues. The CDR3 nucleotides read TGTGCCAGCAGTTTAATCCACAACTACGAGCAGTACTTC. Its protein product is CASSLIHNYEQYF.

The V gene is TRBV25-1, the J gene TRBJ1-1, with D perhaps matching TRBD1 (6 bases). The germline gives CDR1 MGHDK, CDR2 SYGVNS. This CDR3 has 12 residues. Trimming shortened V by 6 bases and J by 11 bases, and 16 bases separated the two germline ends. CDR3 residues: CASSEGAGEAFF. The CDR3 nucleotides read TGTGCCAGCAGCGAAGGGGCAGGGGAGGCTTTCTTT.

This clonotype was counted many times. This chain connects TRBV12-5 to TRBJ1-1; D is unclear. This CDR3 spans 13 amino acids. Looked up from germline, CDR1 is LGHNT and CDR2 is FRNRAP. The V end lost 3 bases, the J end lost 4 bases, and 9 bases lay between the germline ends. DNA of the CDR3: TGTGCTAGTGGTTTATCTAGGAGCACTGAAGCTTTCTTT. Translating it yields CASGLSRSTEAFF.

At least ten counts were recorded for this clonotype. CDR3: CASSLSGGLRTYEQYF. Written as DNA, the CDR3 is TGTGCCAGCAGCCTAAGCGGGGGCCTCAGAACCTACGAGCAGTACTTC. The chain carries TRBV7-2 and TRBJ2-7, with 8 bases lining up with TRBD2. Germline trimming cut 5 bases from V and 2 bases from J; bases unmatched to any gene: 11. The CDR3 loop spans 16 amino acids. CDR1 is SGHTA and CDR2 is FQGNSA in the germline V gene. Based on the CDR3 plus reference TRBV7-2 and TRBJ2-7, the full variable domain is GAGVSQSPSNKVTEKGKDVELRCDPISGHTALYWYRQSLGQGLEFLIYFQGNSAPDKSGLPSDRFSAERTGGSVSTLTIQRTQQEDSAVYLCASSLSGGLRTYEQYFGPGTRLTVT.

This clonotype appeared a single time. A much larger clone differs by one base, so this may be a read error. This chain joins TRBV5-1 and TRBJ1-1; D call uncertain. CDR1 is SGHRS, CDR2 YFSETQ, per germline. The CDR3 is 14 residues long. The CDR3 here is CAISLRRKNTEAFF. CDR3 in DNA: TGCGCCATCAGCTTGCGACGGAAGAACACTGAAGCTTTCTTT.

This clonotype was seen at least ten times. This rearrangement joins TRBV6-5 to TRBJ2-7; 9 bases line up with TRBD1. Trimming at V came to 6 bases and at J to 6 bases, leaving 3 bases not matched to a gene. The CDR3 totals 12 residues. The V gene's germline CDR1 is MNHEY and CDR2 SVGAGI. The CDR3 here is CASRGTGSEQYF. DNA of the CDR3: TGTGCCAGCAGGGGGACAGGGAGCGAGCAGTACTTC.